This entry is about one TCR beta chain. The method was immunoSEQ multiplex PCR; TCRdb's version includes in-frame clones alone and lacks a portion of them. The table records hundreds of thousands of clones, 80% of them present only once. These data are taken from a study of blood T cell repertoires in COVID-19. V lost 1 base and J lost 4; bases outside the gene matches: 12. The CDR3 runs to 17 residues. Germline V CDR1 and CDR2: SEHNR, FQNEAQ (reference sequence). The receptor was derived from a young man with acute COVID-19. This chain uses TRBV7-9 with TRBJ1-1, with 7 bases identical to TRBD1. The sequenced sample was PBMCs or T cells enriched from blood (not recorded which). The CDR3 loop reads CASSLDGAGGRSTEAFF. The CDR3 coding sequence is TGTGCCAGCAGCTTAGATGGGGCAGGGGGTAGAAGCACTGAAGCTTTCTTT.